The entry that follows covers one T cell receptor (beta chain) sequence. The target antigen is unknown. The sample is drawn from a study of blood T cells in healthy people across ages. Findings and limits, study-wide: Per-million-T-cell TCR beta diversity fell roughly linearly with age.

Total RNA extraction produced at least 5 micrograms (per sample) for the study. The trim removed 3 bases at V and 4 bases at J, leaving 11 bases unmatched. The CDR3 consists of 16 residues. The germline V gene encodes CDR1 SGHRS and CDR2 YFSETQ. A sample-barcoded 5' primer and a J-beta primer mix were used in a second PCR of about 6 to 12 cycles. TCRdb re-called the 5' RACE reads through MiXCR, storing one row per CDR3 protein. This table has 650,000 to 1,000,000 distinct CDR3 sequences, 36% appearing once. The receptor's source is a man younger than 30 in good health. The sample was blood. The chain couples TRBV5-1 to TRBJ2-3, with 7 bases aligning to TRBD2. The CDR3 nucleotides are TGCGCCAGCAGCTACAAGGAGGGACGGGGGGCAGATACGCAGTATTTT. Encoded protein: CASSYKEGRGADTQYF.